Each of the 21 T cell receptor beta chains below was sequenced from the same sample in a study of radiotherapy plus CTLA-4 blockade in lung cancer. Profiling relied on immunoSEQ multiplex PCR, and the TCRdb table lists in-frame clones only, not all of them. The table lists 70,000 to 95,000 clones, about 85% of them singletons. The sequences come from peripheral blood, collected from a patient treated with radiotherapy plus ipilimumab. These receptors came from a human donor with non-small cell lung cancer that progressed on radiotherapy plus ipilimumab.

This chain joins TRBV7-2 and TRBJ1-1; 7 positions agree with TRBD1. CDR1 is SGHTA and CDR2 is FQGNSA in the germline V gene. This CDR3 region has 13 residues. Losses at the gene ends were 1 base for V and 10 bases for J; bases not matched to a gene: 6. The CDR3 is CASSLDRGGIAFF. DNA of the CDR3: TGTGCCAGCAGCTTAGACAGGGGAGGAATAGCTTTCTTT. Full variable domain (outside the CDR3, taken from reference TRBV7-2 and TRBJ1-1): GAGVSQSPSNKVTEKGKDVELRCDPISGHTALYWYRQSLGQGLEFLIYFQGNSAPDKSGLPSDRFSAERTGGSVSTLTIQRTQQEDSAVYLCASSLDRGGIAFFGQGTRLTVV.

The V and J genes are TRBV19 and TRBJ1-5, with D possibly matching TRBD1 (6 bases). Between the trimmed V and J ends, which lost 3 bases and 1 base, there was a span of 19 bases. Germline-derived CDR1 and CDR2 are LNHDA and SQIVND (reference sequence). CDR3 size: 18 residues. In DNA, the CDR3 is TGTGCCAGTAGTATGGGGAGTCAGGGGATTAGGAGCAATCAGCCCCAGCATTTT. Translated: CASSMGSQGIRSNQPQHF.

The CDR3 nucleotides are TGTGCCAGCAGCAACGAGGGGCGAGAGACCCAGTACTTC. Residues: CASSNEGRETQYF. V and J are TRBV21-1 and TRBJ2-5. TRBV21-1 is labeled a pseudogene. The CDR3 loop spans 13 amino acids.

The CDR3, as DNA: TGTGCCTGGAGTCCCGGGCTCACTGAAGCTTTCTTT. This gives the protein CAWSPGLTEAFF. This chain connects TRBV30 to TRBJ1-1; no clear D gene. This CDR3 has 12 residues. CDR1 and CDR2 from the germline V gene are GTSNPN and SVGIG (reference sequence). The V end was cut by 2 bases, the J end by 4 bases, with 8 bases between.

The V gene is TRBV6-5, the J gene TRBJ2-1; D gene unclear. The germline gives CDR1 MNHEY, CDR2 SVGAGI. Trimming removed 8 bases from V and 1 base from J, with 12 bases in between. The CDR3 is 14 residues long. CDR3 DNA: TGTGCCAGCGCGACCGCCTTTTCCTACAATGAGCAGTTCTTC. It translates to CASATAFSYNEQFF.

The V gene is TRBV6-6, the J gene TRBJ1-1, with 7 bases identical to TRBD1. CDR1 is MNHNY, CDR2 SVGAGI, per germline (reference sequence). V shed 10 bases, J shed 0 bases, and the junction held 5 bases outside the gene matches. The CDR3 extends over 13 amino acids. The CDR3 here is CATETGMNTEAFF. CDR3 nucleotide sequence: TGTGCCACCGAGACAGGGATGAACACTGAAGCTTTCTTT.

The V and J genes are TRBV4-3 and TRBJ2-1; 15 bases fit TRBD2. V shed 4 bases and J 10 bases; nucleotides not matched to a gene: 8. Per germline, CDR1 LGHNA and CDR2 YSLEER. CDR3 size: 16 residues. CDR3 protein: CASSPGLAGGPGEQFF. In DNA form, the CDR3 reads TGCGCCAGCAGCCCAGGACTAGCGGGAGGGCCAGGAGAGCAGTTCTTC.

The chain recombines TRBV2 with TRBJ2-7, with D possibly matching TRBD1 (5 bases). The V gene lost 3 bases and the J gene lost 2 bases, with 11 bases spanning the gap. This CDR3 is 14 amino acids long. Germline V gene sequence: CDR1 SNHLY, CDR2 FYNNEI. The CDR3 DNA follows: TGTGCCAGCAGTGATCCGGACACGACCTACGAGCAGTACTTC. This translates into CASSDPDTTYEQYF.

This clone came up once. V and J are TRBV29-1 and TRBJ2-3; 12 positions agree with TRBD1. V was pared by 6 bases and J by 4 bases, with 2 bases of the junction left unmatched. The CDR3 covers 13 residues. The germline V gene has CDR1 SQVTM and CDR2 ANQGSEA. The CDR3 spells CSVGQGAADTQYF. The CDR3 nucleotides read TGCAGCGTGGGACAGGGGGCCGCAGATACGCAGTATTTT.

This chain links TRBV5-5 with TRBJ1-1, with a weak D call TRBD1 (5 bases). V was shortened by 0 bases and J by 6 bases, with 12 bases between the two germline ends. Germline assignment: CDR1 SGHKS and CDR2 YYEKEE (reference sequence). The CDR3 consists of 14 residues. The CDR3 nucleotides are TGTGCCAGCAGCTTGGTGGGGCCCGTCGCTGAAGCTTTCTTT. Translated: CASSLVGPVAEAFF.

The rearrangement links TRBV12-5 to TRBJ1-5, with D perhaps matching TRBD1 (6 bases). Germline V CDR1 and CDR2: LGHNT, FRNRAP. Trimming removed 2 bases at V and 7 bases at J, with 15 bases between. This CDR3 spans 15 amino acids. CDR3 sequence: CASGLPNREFQPQHF. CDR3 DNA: TGTGCTAGTGGTTTGCCTAACAGGGAATTCCAGCCCCAGCATTTT.

The CDR3: CASSSRDRDFQETQYF. The CDR3 bases are TGTGCCAGCAGCTCCCGGGACAGGGATTTTCAAGAGACCCAGTACTTC. The chain has TRBV4-2 and TRBJ2-5; TRBD1 matches 9 bases. The germline V gene has CDR1 LGHNA and CDR2 YNFKEQ. The V and J ends lost 5 bases and 2 bases, in that order; junction bases with no gene match: 9. The CDR3 sequence is 16 residues long.

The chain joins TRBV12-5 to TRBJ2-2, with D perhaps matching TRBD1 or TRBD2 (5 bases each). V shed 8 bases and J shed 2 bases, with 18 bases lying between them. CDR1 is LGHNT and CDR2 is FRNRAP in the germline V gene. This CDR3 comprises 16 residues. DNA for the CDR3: TGTGCTAGTCGGGGCGCGGATGGGAGCAACACCGGGGAGCTGTTTTTT. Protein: CASRGADGSNTGELFF.

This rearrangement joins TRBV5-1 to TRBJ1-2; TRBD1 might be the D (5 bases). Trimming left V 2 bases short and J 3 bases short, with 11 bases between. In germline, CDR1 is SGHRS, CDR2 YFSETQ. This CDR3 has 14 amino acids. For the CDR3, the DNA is TGCGCCAGCAGCTTTGATCCCAGGGACTATGGCTACACCTTC. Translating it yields CASSFDPRDYGYTF.

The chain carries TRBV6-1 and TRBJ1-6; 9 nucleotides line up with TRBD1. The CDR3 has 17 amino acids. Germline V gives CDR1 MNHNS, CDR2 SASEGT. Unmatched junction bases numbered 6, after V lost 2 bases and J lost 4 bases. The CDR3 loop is CASSERSGTGYNSPLHF. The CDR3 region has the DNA TGTGCCAGCAGTGAAAGGTCCGGGACAGGGTATAATTCACCCCTCCACTTT.

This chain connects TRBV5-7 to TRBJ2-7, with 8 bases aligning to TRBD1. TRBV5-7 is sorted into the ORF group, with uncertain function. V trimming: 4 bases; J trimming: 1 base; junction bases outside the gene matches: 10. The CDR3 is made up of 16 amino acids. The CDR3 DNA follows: TGTGCCAGCAGCCAAGGACAGGGCCCCACGTCCTACGAGCAGTACTTC. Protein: CASSQGQGPTSYEQYF.

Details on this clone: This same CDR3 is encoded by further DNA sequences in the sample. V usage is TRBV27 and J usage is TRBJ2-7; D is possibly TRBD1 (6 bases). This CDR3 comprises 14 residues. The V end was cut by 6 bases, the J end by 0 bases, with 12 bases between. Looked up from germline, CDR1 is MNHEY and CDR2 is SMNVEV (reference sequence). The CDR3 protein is CASSLDRNSYEQYF. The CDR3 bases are TGTGCCAGCAGCCTAGACAGGAACTCCTACGAGCAGTACTTC.

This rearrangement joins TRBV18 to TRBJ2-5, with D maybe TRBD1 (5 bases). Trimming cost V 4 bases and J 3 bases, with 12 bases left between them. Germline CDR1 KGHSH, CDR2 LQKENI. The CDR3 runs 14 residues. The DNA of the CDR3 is TGTGCCAGCTCACTCCTACAGGTGGAAGAGACCCAGTACTTC. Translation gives CASSLLQVEETQYF.

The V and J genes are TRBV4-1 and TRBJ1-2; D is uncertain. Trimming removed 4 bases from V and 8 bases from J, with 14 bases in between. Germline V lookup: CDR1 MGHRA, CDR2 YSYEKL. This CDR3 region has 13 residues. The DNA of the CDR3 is TGCGCCAGCAGCCCGGGCCTATGGGAGGGCTACACCTTC. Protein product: CASSPGLWEGYTF.

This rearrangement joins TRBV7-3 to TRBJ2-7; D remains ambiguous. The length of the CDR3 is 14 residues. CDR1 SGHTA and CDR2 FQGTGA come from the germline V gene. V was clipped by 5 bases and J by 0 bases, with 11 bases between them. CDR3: CASSPSSGSYEQYF. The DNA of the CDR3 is TGTGCCAGCAGCCCCTCCTCGGGCTCCTACGAGCAGTACTTC.

The CDR3 protein is CSVVGGREGAGELFF. CDR3 DNA: TGCAGCGTTGTGGGGGGCAGGGAAGGAGCCGGGGAGCTGTTTTTT. This sequence joins TRBV29-1 and TRBJ2-2, with D tentatively TRBD1 or TRBD2 (6 bases each). CDR1 is SQVTM and CDR2 is ANQGSEA in the germline V gene. V dropped 4 bases and J dropped 6 bases, with 18 bases sitting between them. This CDR3 is 15 amino acids long.